These 11 T cell receptor beta chains share one sample of origin, sequenced in a study of radiotherapy plus CTLA-4 blockade in lung cancer. Using immunoSEQ multiplex PCR, the repertoire was profiled, and TCRdb retains in-frame clones only, with some absent. The sample contains roughly 120,000 clones, approximately 84% of which appear only once. The sequencing here drew on peripheral blood, taken from a patient treated with radiotherapy plus ipilimumab. These receptors all come from a human donor with non-small cell lung cancer who had a partial response to radiotherapy plus ipilimumab.

This chain links TRBV5-1 with TRBJ2-1, with TRBD2 identical over 8 bases. Germline V gives CDR1 SGHRS, CDR2 YFSETQ. This CDR3 is 15 amino acids long. After removal of 2 bases from V and 9 bases from J, the junction contained 10 bases not matched to a gene. This CDR3 is CASSFLLAESGEQFF. The CDR3 DNA is TGCGCCAGCAGCTTTCTACTAGCGGAGTCGGGTGAGCAGTTCTTC.

This sequence joins TRBV7-8 and TRBJ1-1, with 8 bases lining up with TRBD1. V lost 5 bases and J lost 0; bases outside the gene matches: 5. The CDR3 has 15 residues. CDR1 and CDR2 (germline): SGHVS, FQNEAQ. DNA of the CDR3: TGTGCCAGCAGCCCCGGACAGGGCATGAACACTGAAGCTTTCTTT. Translation gives CASSPGQGMNTEAFF.

The genes are TRBV10-1 and TRBJ2-7; 7 bases line up with TRBD2. Trimming removed 5 bases from V and 8 bases from J; junction bases left unmatched: 12. CDR3 length: 14 amino acids. The germline V gene has CDR1 WNHNN and CDR2 SYGVQD (reference sequence). The CDR3 spells CASSFGLEVSQQYF. The CDR3 DNA sequence: TGCGCCAGCAGTTTTGGACTAGAGGTGTCCCAGCAGTACTTC.

The rearrangement uses TRBV15 and TRBJ1-3, with D tentatively TRBD1 (6 bases). V lost 8 bases and J lost 3, with 11 bases in between. This CDR3 comprises 13 residues. Germline CDR1 reads LNHNV; CDR2 reads YYDKDF (reference sequence). CDR3 nucleotide sequence: TGTGCCACCTTAAAGACAGGTGGAAACACCATATATTTT. Amino acid sequence: CATLKTGGNTIYF.

V is TRBV5-6 and J is TRBJ2-5, with TRBD2 as a possible D gene (6 bases). V lost 0 bases to trimming and J lost 6 bases, with 12 bases between them. From germline, CDR1 is SGHDT and CDR2 YYEEEE. CDR3 length: 14 residues. CDR3 DNA sequence: TGTGCCAGCAGCTTGGGAGCGGGCAGACAGACCCAGTACTTC. Translation gives CASSLGAGRQTQYF. The full variable domain, with the rest looked up from reference TRBV5-6 and TRBJ2-5, is DAGVTQSPTHLIKTRGQQVTLRCSPKSGHDTVSWYQQALGQGPQFIFQYYEEEERQRGNFPDRFSGHQFPNYSSELNVNALLLGDSALYLCASSLGAGRQTQYFGPGTRLLVL.

The chain joins TRBV4-3 to TRBJ2-3, with D maybe TRBD2 (6 bases). Germline lookup yields CDR1 LGHNA and CDR2 YSLEER. The CDR3 extends over 17 amino acids. Trimming cost V 0 bases and J 3 bases, with 16 bases left between them. The CDR3 DNA sequence: TGCGCCAGCAGCCAAGAAGCGGCGGGGAAAAGGACAGATACGCAGTATTTT. Amino acids: CASSQEAAGKRTDTQYF.

V is TRBV28 and J is TRBJ2-4, with TRBD1 as a possible D gene (6 bases). Trimming took off 2 bases at V and 6 bases at J, with 11 bases between the two ends. Per germline, CDR1 MDHEN and CDR2 SYDVKM. The CDR3 sequence is 14 residues long. The CDR3 reads CASSLPGASNIQYF. The CDR3 DNA reads as TGTGCCAGCAGTTTACCAGGGGCCTCAAACATTCAGTACTTC.

This clone came up a few times. This sequence joins TRBV5-1 and TRBJ1-4; tentative D call: TRBD1 (5 bases). Per the germline V gene, CDR1 is SGHRS and CDR2 is YFSETQ. The CDR3 length is 14 residues. The V end was cut by 0 bases, the J end by 7 bases, with 10 bases between. The CDR3 here is CASSLGRGGEKLFF. The CDR3 region has the DNA TGCGCCAGCAGCTTGGGAAGGGGTGGTGAAAAACTGTTTTTT.

DNA of the CDR3: TGTGCCAGCAGCAGTCCCCACAGGGGCTACGAGCAGTACTTC. Amino acids: CASSSPHRGYEQYF. J is TRBJ2-7 and V is TRBV25-1; 7 bases map to TRBD1. V lost 6 bases to trimming and J lost 3 bases; unmatched junction nucleotides: 8. This CDR3 contains 14 residues. Germline CDR1 is MGHDK and CDR2 is SYGVNS.

The chain's CDR3 is CASSKPGQQNYGYTF. As DNA, the CDR3 is TGTGCCAGCAGTAAGCCGGGACAACAAAACTATGGCTACACCTTC. This chain connects TRBV6-1 to TRBJ1-2, with a tentative D call TRBD1 (6 bases). Germline V gives CDR1 MNHNS, CDR2 SASEGT. The CDR3 runs 15 residues. Trimming took 5 bases from V and 2 from J, leaving 15 bases between them.

The rearrangement joins TRBV4-3 to TRBJ2-3; unclear D gene. The V end lost 0 bases, the J end lost 1 base, and 8 bases lay between the germline ends. The CDR3 is 15 amino acids. CDR1 LGHNA and CDR2 YSLEER come from the germline V gene. The CDR3 spells CASSQDFAGTDTQYF. The CDR3 DNA sequence: TGCGCCAGCAGCCAAGATTTCGCGGGCACAGATACGCAGTATTTT.